A single sample gave rise to the 25 T cell receptor beta chains below, sequenced in a study of sequential checkpoint blockade in melanoma. Regarding treatment: randomized to nivolumab then ipilimumab (arm A) or the reverse (arm B). Assay: immunoSEQ multiplex PCR; the TCRdb copy retains only in-frame clones and omits some. Counted here are about 25,000 clones, 75% to 80% occurring once; the ten biggest clones make up roughly 23%. The specimen comprised CD8+ T cells sorted from blood (inferred from file names), sampled from a patient given nivolumab and ipilimumab in sequence. These receptors came from a human donor with melanoma.

The chain carries TRBV10-2 and TRBJ2-3, with D hard to call. Germline CDR1 WSHSY, CDR2 SAAADI. The CDR3 is made up of 11 amino acids. V lost 5 bases and J lost 6, with 6 bases in between. CDR3 nucleotide sequence: TGCGCCAGCAGTTCCGGGGATACGCAGTATTTT. It codes for CASSSGDTQYF.

V usage is TRBV4-2 and J usage is TRBJ2-1; maybe TRBD2 (7 bases). Germline V gene sequence: CDR1 LGHNA, CDR2 YNFKEQ. The V and J ends lost 1 base and 6 bases respectively, with 16 bases between them. This CDR3 is 16 amino acids long. Here the CDR3 DNA reads TGTGCCAGCAGCCAAGGTGAAGGGGGGGGCGGCAATGAGCAGTTCTTC. Translated, it gives CASSQGEGGGGNEQFF.

The chain has TRBV19 and TRBJ2-7; D is unresolved. With 3 bases removed from V and 2 bases from J, the gap between germline ends came to 11 bases. Looked up from germline, CDR1 is LNHDA and CDR2 is SQIVND (reference sequence). The CDR3 runs 14 residues. CDR3 in DNA: TGTGCCAGTAGTATGTTCGACGGAGCCTACGAGCAGTACTTC. Translation gives CASSMFDGAYEQYF.

This chain joins TRBV5-1 and TRBJ2-2; 7 positions match TRBD1. Germline assignment: CDR1 SGHRS and CDR2 YFSETQ. Germline trimming cut 3 bases from V and 3 bases from J; bases unmatched to any gene: 8. The CDR3 length is 16 residues. For the CDR3, the DNA is TGCGCCAGCAGCTCATCGATTCAGGGGGACACCGGGGAGCTGTTTTTT. It codes for CASSSSIQGDTGELFF.

This clone was seen just once. The genes are TRBV27 and TRBJ2-1, with 8 bases lining up with TRBD2. Germline trimming cut 0 bases from V and 5 bases from J; bases unmatched to any gene: 6. The germline CDR1 and CDR2 sequences are MNHEY and SMNVEV (reference sequence). CDR3 length: 16 residues. The CDR3 spells CASSLSRGAKDNEQFF. The CDR3 DNA reads as TGTGCCAGCAGTTTATCGCGGGGGGCAAAGGACAATGAGCAGTTCTTC.

The chain couples TRBV5-1 to TRBJ2-2, with D perhaps matching TRBD2 (5 bases). The CDR3 sequence is 15 residues long. V lost 1 base, J lost 4 bases, and 11 bases lay in between. Germline V CDR1 and CDR2: SGHRS, YFSETQ. CDR3 in amino acids: CASSLTLGSTGELFF. CDR3 bases: TGCGCCAGCAGCTTGACGTTGGGGAGCACCGGGGAGCTGTTTTTT.

This clone was detected once. This rearrangement joins TRBV4-3 to TRBJ2-5; possible D gene TRBD1, 6 bases. V was clipped by 5 bases and J by 5 bases, with 15 bases between them. The CDR3 has 14 residues. The germline V gene encodes CDR1 LGHNA and CDR2 YSLEER. CDR3: CASSGEQGRETQYF. The DNA of the CDR3 is TGCGCCAGCAGCGGGGAACAGGGCCGGGAGACCCAGTACTTC.

V and J are TRBV7-8 and TRBJ2-5; 11 bases are a match to TRBD1. Trimming removed 4 bases from V and 5 bases from J; junction bases left unmatched: 3. There are 14 residues in the CDR3. The germline gives CDR1 SGHVS, CDR2 FQNEAQ. This CDR3 is CASSWTGGVETQYF. The CDR3 nucleotides are TGTGCCAGCAGCTGGACAGGGGGCGTTGAGACCCAGTACTTC.

V usage is TRBV27 and J usage is TRBJ2-6; 9 positions agree with TRBD1. CDR1 MNHEY and CDR2 SMNVEV come from the germline V gene (reference sequence). Trimming cost V 9 bases and J 3 bases; bases outside gene matches: 12. CDR3 length equals 17 residues. The DNA for the CDR3 is TGTGCCAGTAGGTCCCGGGACAGGGTTGGTGGGGCCAACGTCCTGACTTTC. This encodes CASRSRDRVGGANVLTF.

In its sample, this clone was seen a few times. Compared with germline, one end of the junction differs, possibly owing to a read error. V usage is TRBV7-9 and J usage is TRBJ2-5, with 9 bases aligning to TRBD2. Germline V gives CDR1 SEHNR, CDR2 FQNEAQ (reference sequence). This CDR3 comprises 16 residues. CDR3 sequence: CASSQDPAGGGETQYF. Here the CDR3 DNA reads TGCGCCAGCAGCCAAGATCCAGCGGGAGGAGGAGAGACCCAGTACTTC.

This chain connects TRBV11-2 to TRBJ1-6; possibly TRBD1 for D (6 bases). The CDR3 covers 16 residues. The germline V gene has CDR1 SGHAT and CDR2 FQNNGV. Trimming cost V 5 bases and J 7 bases, with 18 bases left between them. Here the CDR3 reads CASSHLQGYSNSPLHF. The CDR3 DNA sequence: TGTGCCAGCAGCCACCTACAGGGTTACTCGAATTCACCCCTCCACTTT.

The V call is TRBV4-2, the J call TRBJ1-2; 7 nucleotides match TRBD1. With 0 bases clipped from V and 8 bases from J, the junction kept 9 bases outside the gene matches. The V gene's germline CDR1 is LGHNA and CDR2 YNFKEQ. CDR3 length equals 15 residues. The CDR3 protein is CASSQEGGDRDGYTF. In DNA, the CDR3 is TGTGCCAGCAGCCAAGAAGGGGGCGACCGCGACGGCTACACCTTC.

This sequence joins TRBV29-1 and TRBJ2-1; TRBD1 might be the D (5 bases). The V gene's germline CDR1 is SQVTM and CDR2 ANQGSEA. This CDR3 is 10 amino acids long. V dropped 7 bases and J dropped 13 bases, with 14 bases sitting between them. The CDR3, as DNA: TGCAGCGGTGTAAGGGGTTCACAGTTCTTC. Amino acids: CSGVRGSQFF.

The chain uses TRBV10-3 and TRBJ1-3; D is uncertain. The CDR3 covers 14 residues. Germline loops: CDR1 ENHRY, CDR2 SYGVKD. V lost 7 bases, J lost 0 bases, and 10 bases lay in between. Here the CDR3 DNA reads TGTGCCATCAAGGTCGCAGGCTCTGGAAACACCATATATTTT. Protein sequence: CAIKVAGSGNTIYF.

This clone was counted only a few times. This chain connects TRBV28 to TRBJ1-5; possibly TRBD1 for D (6 bases). V shed 8 bases and J shed 4 bases, with 15 bases lying between them. Germline assignment: CDR1 MDHEN and CDR2 SYDVKM. The CDR3 has 14 amino acids. The CDR3 is CASQRLGGNQPQHF. CDR3 DNA: TGTGCCAGCCAGAGATTAGGGGGAAATCAGCCCCAGCATTTT.

This clone has just a few counts. The J gene is TRBJ2-7, the V gene TRBV27; possibly TRBD1 for D (6 bases). Per germline, CDR1 MNHEY and CDR2 SMNVEV (reference sequence). The CDR3 extends over 14 amino acids. The V gene lost 4 bases and the J gene lost 1 base, with 11 bases spanning the gap. CDR3 sequence (DNA): TGTGCCAGCAGTTATACAGGGCCATCCTACGAGCAGTACTTC. Amino acid sequence: CASSYTGPSYEQYF.

This clone was observed once. The chain carries TRBV7-6 and TRBJ2-1; TRBD2 matches 12 bases. CDR1 is SGHVS, CDR2 FNYEAQ, per germline. CDR3 length equals 16 residues. J was trimmed by 5 bases and V by 4 bases; bases with no gene match: 6. CDR3 DNA sequence: TGTGCCAGCAGCTCTAGCGGGGGGGCAGGGGACAATGAGCAGTTCTTC. It encodes CASSSSGGAGDNEQFF.

This clone was observed a single time. The rearrangement uses TRBV9 and TRBJ2-2, with 7 bases that match TRBD1. The CDR3 is made up of 15 amino acids. CDR1 is SGDLS, CDR2 YYNGEE, per germline. V dropped 3 bases and J dropped 4; count of bases not matched to a gene: 6. CDR3 nucleotide sequence: TGTGCCAGCAGCGCCACAGGGGCCGGCACCGGGGAGCTGTTTTTT. Protein sequence: CASSATGAGTGELFF.

The V call is TRBV19, the J call TRBJ2-3, with 14 bases that match TRBD2. Germline V gene data show CDR1 as LNHDA and CDR2 as SQIVND (reference sequence). The CDR3 length is 15 residues. V shed 9 bases, J shed 6 bases, and the junction held 8 bases outside the gene matches. The CDR3 protein is CASRQGTSGSDTQYF. In DNA, the CDR3 is TGTGCCAGCCGGCAAGGGACTAGCGGGAGCGATACGCAGTATTTT.

This chain joins TRBV19 and TRBJ2-1; possibly TRBD2 for D (6 bases). The V end lost 3 bases, the J end lost 3 bases, and 12 bases lay between the germline ends. The CDR3 loop spans 15 amino acids. Germline assignment: CDR1 LNHDA and CDR2 SQIVND (reference sequence). CDR3 sequence: CASSISGPIYNEQFF. DNA for the CDR3: TGTGCCAGTAGTATCAGCGGGCCCATCTACAATGAGCAGTTCTTC.

The chain joins TRBV27 to TRBJ2-5, with unresolved D. The J call may not be correct, given that the DNA end is closer to TRBJ2-7. The CDR3 runs to 13 residues. Germline CDR1 MNHEY, CDR2 SMNVEV (reference sequence). This CDR3 is CASREAGTYEQYF. The CDR3 DNA reads TGTGCCAGCCGTGAGGCCGGAACCTACGAGCAGTACTTC.

CDR3 loop: CASSSRGGYTF. The CDR3 DNA is TGTGCCAGCAGTTCCCGGGGTGGCTACACCTTC. The chain carries TRBV28 and TRBJ1-2; D gene unclear. From germline, CDR1 is MDHEN and CDR2 SYDVKM. This CDR3 is built from 11 residues. Trimming cost V 4 bases and J 7 bases, with 7 bases left between them.

V gene TRBV19 combines with J gene TRBJ1-1, with D perhaps matching TRBD1 (5 bases). CDR3 length equals 15 residues. Germline loops: CDR1 LNHDA, CDR2 SQIVND (reference sequence). V was shortened by 5 bases and J by 5 bases, with 18 bases between the two germline ends. The CDR3 DNA follows: TGTGCCAGTAGTGCTTCGTTTGGTGGGGGGACTGAAGCTTTCTTT. This encodes CASSASFGGGTEAFF.

The J gene is TRBJ2-1, the V gene TRBV7-2; TRBD2 might be the D (6 bases). V lost 1 base, J lost 7 bases, and 8 bases lay in between. The germline CDR1 and CDR2 sequences are SGHTA and FQGNSA. The CDR3 has 13 residues. The CDR3 here is CASSLGGGNEQFF. The CDR3 DNA reads TGTGCCAGCAGCTTAGGTGGGGGGAATGAGCAGTTCTTC. Variable domain in full (rest from reference TRBV7-2 and TRBJ2-1): GAGVSQSPSNKVTEKGKDVELRCDPISGHTALYWYRQSLGQGLEFLIYFQGNSAPDKSGLPSDRFSAERTGGSVSTLTIQRTQQEDSAVYLCASSLGGGNEQFFGPGTRLTVL.

The genes are TRBV7-2 and TRBJ1-6; D is unclear. This CDR3 has 14 residues. V was clipped by 5 bases and J by 7 bases, with 12 bases between them. In germline, CDR1 is SGHTA, CDR2 FQGNSA. CDR3 in amino acids: CASSPTFMNSPLHF. The CDR3 DNA sequence: TGTGCCAGCAGCCCGACATTTATGAATTCACCCCTCCACTTT.